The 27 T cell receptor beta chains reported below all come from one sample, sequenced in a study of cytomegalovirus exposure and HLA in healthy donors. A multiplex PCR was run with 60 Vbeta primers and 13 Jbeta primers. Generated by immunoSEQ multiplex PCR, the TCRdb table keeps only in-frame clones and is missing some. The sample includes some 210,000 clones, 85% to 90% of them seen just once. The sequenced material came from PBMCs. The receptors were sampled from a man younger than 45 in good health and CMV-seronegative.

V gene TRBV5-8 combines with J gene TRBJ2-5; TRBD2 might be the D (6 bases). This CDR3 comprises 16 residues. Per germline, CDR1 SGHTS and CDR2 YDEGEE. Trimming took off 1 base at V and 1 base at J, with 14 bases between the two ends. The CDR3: CASSLLVGGPQETQYF. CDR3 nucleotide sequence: TGTGCCAGCAGCTTGCTTGTCGGGGGTCCCCAAGAGACCCAGTACTTC.

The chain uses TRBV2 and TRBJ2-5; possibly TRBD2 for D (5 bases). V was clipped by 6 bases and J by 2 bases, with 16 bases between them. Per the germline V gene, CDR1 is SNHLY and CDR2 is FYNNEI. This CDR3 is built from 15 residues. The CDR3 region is CASSSRRGFQETQYF. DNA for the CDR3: TGTGCCAGCAGCTCCCGCCGGGGATTTCAAGAGACCCAGTACTTC. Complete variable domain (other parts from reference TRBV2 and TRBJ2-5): EPEVTQTPSHQVTQMGQEVILRCVPISNHLYFYWYRQILGQKVEFLVSFYNNEISEKSEIFDDQFSVERPDGSNFTLKIRSTKLEDSAMYFCASSSRRGFQETQYFGPGTRLLVL.

CDR3: CASSLSIRGDTQYF. DNA for the CDR3: TGTGCCAGCAGTTTATCGATCCGGGGTGATACGCAGTATTTT. The chain links TRBV27 to TRBJ2-3; D may be TRBD2 (5 bases). From germline, CDR1 is MNHEY and CDR2 SMNVEV (reference sequence). CDR3 size: 14 residues. V was clipped by 0 bases and J by 6 bases, with 10 bases between them.

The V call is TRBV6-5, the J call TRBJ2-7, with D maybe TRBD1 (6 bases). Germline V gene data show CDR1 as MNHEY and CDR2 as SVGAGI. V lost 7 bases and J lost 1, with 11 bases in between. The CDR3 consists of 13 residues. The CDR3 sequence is CASTRGASYEQYF. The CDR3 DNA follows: TGTGCCAGCACCAGGGGAGCTTCCTACGAGCAGTACTTC.

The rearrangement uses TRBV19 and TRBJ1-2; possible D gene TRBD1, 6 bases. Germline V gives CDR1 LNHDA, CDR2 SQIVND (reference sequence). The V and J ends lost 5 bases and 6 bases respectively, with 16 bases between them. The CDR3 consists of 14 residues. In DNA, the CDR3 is TGTGCCAGTAGTCCCATGTCCAGGGGCAATGGCTACACCTTC. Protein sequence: CASSPMSRGNGYTF.

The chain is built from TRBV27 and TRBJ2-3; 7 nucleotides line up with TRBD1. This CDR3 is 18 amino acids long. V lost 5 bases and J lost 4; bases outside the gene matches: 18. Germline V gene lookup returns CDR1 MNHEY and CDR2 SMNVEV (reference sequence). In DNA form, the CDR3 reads TGTGCCAGCAGTCACAAGGCCCCGGGACAGCGACGCGCAGATACGCAGTATTTT. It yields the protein CASSHKAPGQRRADTQYF.

CDR3 coding DNA: TGCGCCAGCAGCCACAGATACAGGGCCCAACAATTCACCGGGGAGCTGTTTTTT. It specifies CASSHRYRAQQFTGELFF. The gene calls are TRBV4-3 and TRBJ2-2; D might be TRBD1 (6 bases). This CDR3 comprises 18 residues. Trimming took 3 bases from V and 4 from J, leaving 21 bases between them. CDR1 LGHNA and CDR2 YSLEER come from the germline V gene.

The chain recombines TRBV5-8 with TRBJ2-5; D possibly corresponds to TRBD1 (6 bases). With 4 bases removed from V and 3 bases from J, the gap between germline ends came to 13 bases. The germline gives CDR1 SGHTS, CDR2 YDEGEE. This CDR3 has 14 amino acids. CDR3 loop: CASSPGQYEETQYF. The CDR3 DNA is TGTGCCAGCAGCCCTGGACAGTATGAAGAGACCCAGTACTTC. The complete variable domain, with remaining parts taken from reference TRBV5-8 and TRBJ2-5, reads EAGVTQSPTHLIKTRGQQATLRCSPISGHTSVYWYQQALGLGLQFLLWYDEGEERNRGNFPPRFSGRQFPNYSSELNVNALELEDSALYLCASSPGQYEETQYFGPGTRLLVL.

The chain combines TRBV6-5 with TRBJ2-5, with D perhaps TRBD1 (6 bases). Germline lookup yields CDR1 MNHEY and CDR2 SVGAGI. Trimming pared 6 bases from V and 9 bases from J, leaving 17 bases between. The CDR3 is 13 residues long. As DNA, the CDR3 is TGTGCCAGCAGGCGACAACAGGGAAGGCCCCAGTACTTC. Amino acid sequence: CASRRQQGRPQYF.

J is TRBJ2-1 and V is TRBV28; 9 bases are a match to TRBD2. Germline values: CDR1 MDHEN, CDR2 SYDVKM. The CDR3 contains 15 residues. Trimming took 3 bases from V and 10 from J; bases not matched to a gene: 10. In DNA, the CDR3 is TGTGCCAGCAGTTTTATGGCTAGCGGGACTAACGAGCAGTTCTTC. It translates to CASSFMASGTNEQFF.

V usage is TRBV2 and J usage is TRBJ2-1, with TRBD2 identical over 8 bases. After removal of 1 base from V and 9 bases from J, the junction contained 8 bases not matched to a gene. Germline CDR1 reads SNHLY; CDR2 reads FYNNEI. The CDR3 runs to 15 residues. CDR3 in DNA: TGTGCCAGCAGTGAAGGCGGGAGGCCCCCCCCTGAGCAGTTCTTC. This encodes CASSEGGRPPPEQFF.

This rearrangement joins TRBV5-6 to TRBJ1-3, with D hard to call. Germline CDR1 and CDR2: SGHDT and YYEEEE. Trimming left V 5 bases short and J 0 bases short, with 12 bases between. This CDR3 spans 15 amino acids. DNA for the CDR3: TGTGCCAGCAGTTCACCAGTAAGCTCTGGAAACACCATATATTTT. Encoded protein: CASSSPVSSGNTIYF. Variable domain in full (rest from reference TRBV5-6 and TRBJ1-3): DAGVTQSPTHLIKTRGQQVTLRCSPKSGHDTVSWYQQALGQGPQFIFQYYEEEERQRGNFPDRFSGHQFPNYSSELNVNALLLGDSALYLCASSSPVSSGNTIYFGEGSWLTVV.

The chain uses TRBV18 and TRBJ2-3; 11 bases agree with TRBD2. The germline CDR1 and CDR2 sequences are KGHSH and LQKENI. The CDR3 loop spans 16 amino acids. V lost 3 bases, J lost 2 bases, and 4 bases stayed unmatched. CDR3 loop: CASSPRTSGPTDTQYF. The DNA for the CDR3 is TGTGCCAGCTCACCCCGGACTAGCGGGCCCACAGATACGCAGTATTTT.

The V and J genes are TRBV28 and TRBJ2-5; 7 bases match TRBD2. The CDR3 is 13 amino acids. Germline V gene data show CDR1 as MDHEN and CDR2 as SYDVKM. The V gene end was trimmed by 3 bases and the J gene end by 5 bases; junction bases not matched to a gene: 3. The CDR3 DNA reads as TGTGCCAGCAGTTTTCTACTAGCGGAGACCCAGTACTTC. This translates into CASSFLLAETQYF.

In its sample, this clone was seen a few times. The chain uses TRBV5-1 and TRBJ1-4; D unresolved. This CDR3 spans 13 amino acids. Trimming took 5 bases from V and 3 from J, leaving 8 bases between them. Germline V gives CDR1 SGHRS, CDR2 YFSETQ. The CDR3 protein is CASSAGSNEKLFF. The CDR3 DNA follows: TGCGCCAGCAGTGCAGGATCTAATGAAAAACTGTTTTTT.

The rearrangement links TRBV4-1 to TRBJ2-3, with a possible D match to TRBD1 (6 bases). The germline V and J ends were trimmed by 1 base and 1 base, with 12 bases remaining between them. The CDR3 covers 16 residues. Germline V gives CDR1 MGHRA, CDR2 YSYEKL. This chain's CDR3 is CASSQAGTSGTDTQYF. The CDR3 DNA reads TGCGCCAGCAGCCAAGCTGGGACATCGGGCACAGATACGCAGTATTTT.

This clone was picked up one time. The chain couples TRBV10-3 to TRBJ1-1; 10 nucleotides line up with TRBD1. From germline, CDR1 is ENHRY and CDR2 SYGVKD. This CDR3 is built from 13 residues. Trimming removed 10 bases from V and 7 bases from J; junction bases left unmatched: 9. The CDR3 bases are TGTGCCACCAAGACAGGGGGCGGACTTGAAGCTTTCTTT. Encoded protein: CATKTGGGLEAFF.

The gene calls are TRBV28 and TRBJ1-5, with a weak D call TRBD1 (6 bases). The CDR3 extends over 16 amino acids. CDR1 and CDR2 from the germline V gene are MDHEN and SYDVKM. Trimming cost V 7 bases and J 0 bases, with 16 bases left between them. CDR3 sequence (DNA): TGTGCCAGCACCCTACAGGGCTTTTATAGCAATCAGCCCCAGCATTTT. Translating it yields CASTLQGFYSNQPQHF.

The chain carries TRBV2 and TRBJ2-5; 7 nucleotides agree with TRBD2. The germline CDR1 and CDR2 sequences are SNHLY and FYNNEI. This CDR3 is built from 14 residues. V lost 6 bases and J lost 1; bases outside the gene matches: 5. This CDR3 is CASRGTGGQETQYF. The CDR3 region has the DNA TGTGCCAGCAGGGGGACGGGGGGCCAAGAGACCCAGTACTTC.

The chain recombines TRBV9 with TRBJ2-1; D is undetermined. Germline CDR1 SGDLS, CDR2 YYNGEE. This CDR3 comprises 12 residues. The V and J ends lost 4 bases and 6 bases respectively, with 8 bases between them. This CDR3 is CASSLPGNEQFF. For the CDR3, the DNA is TGTGCCAGCAGCCTTCCCGGCAATGAGCAGTTCTTC.

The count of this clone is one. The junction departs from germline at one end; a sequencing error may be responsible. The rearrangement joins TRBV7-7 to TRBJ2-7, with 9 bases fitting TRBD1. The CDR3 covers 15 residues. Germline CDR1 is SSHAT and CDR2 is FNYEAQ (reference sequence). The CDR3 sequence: CASSLGQGSSYEQYF. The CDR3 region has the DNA TGTGCTAGCAGCTTAGGACAGGGGTCCTCCTACGAGCAGTACTTC. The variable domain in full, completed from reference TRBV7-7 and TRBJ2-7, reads GAGVSQSPRYKVTKRGQDVTLRCDPISSHATLYWYQQALGQGPEFLTYFNYEAQPDKSGLPSDRFSAERPEGSISTLTIQRTEQRDSAMYRCASSLGQGSSYEQYFGPGTRLTVT.

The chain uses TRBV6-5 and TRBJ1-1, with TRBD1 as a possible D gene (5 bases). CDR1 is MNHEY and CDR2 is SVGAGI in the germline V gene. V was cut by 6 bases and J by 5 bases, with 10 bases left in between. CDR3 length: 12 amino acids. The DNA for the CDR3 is TGTGCCAGCAGCCCCGACAGAACTGAAGCTTTCTTT. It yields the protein CASSPDRTEAFF.

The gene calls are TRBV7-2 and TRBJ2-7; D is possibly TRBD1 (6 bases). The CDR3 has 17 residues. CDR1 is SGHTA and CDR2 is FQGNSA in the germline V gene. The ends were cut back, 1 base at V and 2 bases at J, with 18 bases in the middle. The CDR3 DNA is TGTGCCAGCAGCTTAGTCGTTCGACAGGACGACCCCTACGAGCAGTACTTC. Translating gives CASSLVVRQDDPYEQYF.

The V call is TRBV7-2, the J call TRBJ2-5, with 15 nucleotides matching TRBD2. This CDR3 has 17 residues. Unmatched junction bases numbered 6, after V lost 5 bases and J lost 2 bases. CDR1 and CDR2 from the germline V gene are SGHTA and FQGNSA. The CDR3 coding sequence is TGTGCCAGCAGCCCCCTTGGACTAGCGGGGGGGCAAGAGACCCAGTACTTC. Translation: CASSPLGLAGGQETQYF. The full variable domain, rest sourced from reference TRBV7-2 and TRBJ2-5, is GAGVSQSPSNKVTEKGKDVELRCDPISGHTALYWYRQSLGQGLEFLIYFQGNSAPDKSGLPSDRFSAERTGGSVSTLTIQRTQQEDSAVYLCASSPLGLAGGQETQYFGPGTRLLVL.

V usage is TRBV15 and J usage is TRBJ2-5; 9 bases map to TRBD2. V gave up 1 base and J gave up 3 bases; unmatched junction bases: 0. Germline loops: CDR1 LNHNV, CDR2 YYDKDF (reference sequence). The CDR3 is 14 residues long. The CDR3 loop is CATSRVAGEETQYF. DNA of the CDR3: TGTGCCACCAGCAGAGTAGCGGGGGAAGAGACCCAGTACTTC. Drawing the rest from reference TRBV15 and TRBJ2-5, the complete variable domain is DAMVIQNPRYQVTQFGKPVTLSCSQTLNHNVMYWYQQKSSQAPKLLFHYYDKDFNNEADTPDNFQSRRPNTSFCFLDIRSPGLGDTAMYLCATSRVAGEETQYFGPGTRLLVL.

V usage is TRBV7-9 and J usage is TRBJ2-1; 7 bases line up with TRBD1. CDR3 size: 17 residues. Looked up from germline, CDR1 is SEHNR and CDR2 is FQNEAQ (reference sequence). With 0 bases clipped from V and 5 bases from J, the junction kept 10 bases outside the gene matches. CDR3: CASSLATHRGDDNEQFF. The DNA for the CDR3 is TGTGCCAGCAGCTTAGCGACTCACAGGGGAGACGACAATGAGCAGTTCTTC.

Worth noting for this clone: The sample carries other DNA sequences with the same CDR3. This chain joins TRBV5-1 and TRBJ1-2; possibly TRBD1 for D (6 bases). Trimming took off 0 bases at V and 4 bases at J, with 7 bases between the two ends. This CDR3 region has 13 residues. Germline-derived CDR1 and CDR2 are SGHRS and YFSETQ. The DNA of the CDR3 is TGCGCCAGCAGCTTGGAGGACAGCTATGGCTACACCTTC. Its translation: CASSLEDSYGYTF.